This T cell receptor (beta chain) stems from a study of beta chain features in type 1 diabetes. Expressed TCRB transcripts were sequenced because the isolated RNA had all been reverse transcribed beforehand. Each sample of naive, central memory or regulatory T cells had, on average, roughly 3.5 million reads. Measured with immunoSEQ multiplex PCR; TCRdb has only the in-frame clones, and not every one. Among roughly 230,000 clones listed, 7.5% to 10% were seen once. Trimming shortened V by 0 bases and J by 1 base, and 6 bases separated the two germline ends. This CDR3 contains 13 residues. The germline V gene has CDR1 GTSNPN and CDR2 SVGIG (reference sequence). This clone was observed a few times. A CD45RO/CCR7/CD25/CD127/CD95/CD27 panel sorted naive, central memory, regulatory and stem cell-like memory CD4+ cells.

The specimen was naive CD4+ T cells from blood. The chain combines TRBV30 with TRBJ1-1; D is unclear. The origin of this receptor is a woman aged 18-29 years in good health. This CDR3 is CAWSVQKNTEAFF. The CDR3 bases are TGTGCCTGGAGTGTACAAAAGAACACTGAAGCTTTCTTT.